What follows is one T cell receptor beta chain and its context. The data belong to a study of control samples from healthy donors and cancer patients. Data came from immunoSEQ multiplex PCR; TCRdb stores just in-frame clones and leaves some out. Of approximately 170,000 clones listed, approximately 90% were seen once; the top ten hold 0.68%. Germline V CDR1 and CDR2: MNHEY, SMNVEV (reference sequence). The CDR3 has 14 residues. The V and J ends lost 3 bases and 5 bases respectively, with 14 bases between them. What was sequenced was blood. The TCR comes from a woman in her 30s in good health. The rearrangement links TRBV27 to TRBJ2-7; D might be TRBD1 (5 bases). In DNA, the CDR3 is TGTGCCAGCAGTTTGGGGCATTCCCTGGACGAGCAGTACTTC. Translating it yields CASSLGHSLDEQYF.